The 17 T cell receptor beta chains below come from one sample, sequenced in a study of resident and recirculating memory T cells in vitiligo. Here immunoSEQ multiplex PCR was the method, and the copy in TCRdb shows in-frame clones only, minus some. The sample has 75,000 to 85,000 clones; around 92% are singletons. The sequenced sample consisted of blood. The receptors stem from a male donor with vitiligo.

This chain joins TRBV11-2 and TRBJ2-3, with D possibly matching TRBD2 (6 bases). The CDR3 contains 12 residues. CDR1 and CDR2 from the germline V gene are SGHAT and FQNNGV. The V and J ends lost 5 bases and 7 bases respectively, with 10 bases between them. The CDR3 protein is CASSALAYTQYF. The DNA for the CDR3 is TGTGCCAGCAGCGCACTAGCATATACGCAGTATTTT.

The chain carries TRBV7-8 and TRBJ2-2, with 9 bases matching TRBD2. The germline V gene encodes CDR1 SGHVS and CDR2 FQNEAQ. The CDR3 runs 17 residues. V shed 6 bases and J 6 bases; nucleotides not matched to a gene: 14. The CDR3 coding sequence is TGTGCCAGCAGGCCCCGACTAGCGGAGGGCCGTCCCGGGGAGCTGTTTTTT. This codes for CASRPRLAEGRPGELFF.

CDR3 sequence reads: CASSKEVEYPRELFF. The CDR3, as DNA: TGTGCCAGCAGCAAGGAGGTGGAATACCCCCGGGAGCTGTTTTTT. This chain connects TRBV21-1 to TRBJ2-2; the table's D call, TRBD2, has no DNA check behind it. TRBV21-1 is a known pseudogene. The CDR3 runs to 15 residues.

The chain joins TRBV7-2 to TRBJ2-7; weak D call: TRBD2 (5 bases). V gave up 4 bases and J gave up 7 bases, with 17 bases separating them. There are 14 residues in the CDR3. In germline, CDR1 is SGHTA, CDR2 FQGNSA. CDR3 DNA sequence: TGTGCCAGCAGCTCCTATGGGCCTAGCAAAGAGCAGTACTTC. Amino acids: CASSSYGPSKEQYF. The full variable domain, in which reference TRBV7-2 and TRBJ2-7 provide the parts outside the CDR3, is GAGVSQSPSNKVTEKGKDVELRCDPISGHTALYWYRQSLGQGLEFLIYFQGNSAPDKSGLPSDRFSAERTGGSVSTLTIQRTQQEDSAVYLCASSSYGPSKEQYFGPGTRLTVT.

The CDR3 DNA follows: TGCGCCAGCAGCTACGACAGAGCCACAGATACGCAGTATTTT. Protein product: CASSYDRATDTQYF. The genes are TRBV5-1 and TRBJ2-3; tentative D call: TRBD1 (5 bases). CDR3 size: 14 residues. The germline V and J ends were trimmed by 3 bases and 2 bases, with 10 bases remaining between them. The germline V gene encodes CDR1 SGHRS and CDR2 YFSETQ. Looking up the rest from reference TRBV5-1 and TRBJ2-3 gives the full variable domain: KAGVTQTPRYLIKTRGQQVTLSCSPISGHRSVSWYQQTPGQGLQFLFEYFSETQRNKGNFPGRFSGRQFSNSRSEMNVSTLELGDSALYLCASSYDRATDTQYFGPGTRLTVL.

This chain uses TRBV4-3 with TRBJ2-1, with 10 bases fitting TRBD2. Germline CDR1 and CDR2: LGHNA and YSLEER. J gave up 6 bases and V 0 bases, and 8 bases lay outside the gene matches. CDR3 length: 17 amino acids. CDR3 in amino acids: CASSQDPGLAESNEQFF. The CDR3 DNA is TGCGCCAGCAGCCAAGACCCCGGACTAGCGGAGAGCAATGAGCAGTTCTTC.

The chain uses TRBV28 and TRBJ2-6; the D gene is possibly TRBD2 (6 bases). Germline CDR1 MDHEN, CDR2 SYDVKM. This CDR3 contains 16 residues. V was clipped by 2 bases and J by 1 base, with 9 bases between them. Written as DNA, the CDR3 is TGTGCCAGCAGTTTAGGGGAGGAATCTGGGGCCAACGTCCTGACTTTC. It yields the protein CASSLGEESGANVLTF.

This clone was picked up a small number of times. The J gene is TRBJ2-7, the V gene TRBV9; D is unresolved. CDR1 SGDLS and CDR2 YYNGEE come from the germline V gene. The V end lost 0 bases, the J end lost 2 bases, and 18 bases lay between the germline ends. The CDR3 sequence is 17 residues long. CDR3 sequence (DNA): TGTGCCAGCAGCGTAGGTAATATGGCGGCCTCTCCCTACGAGCAGTACTTC. It codes for CASSVGNMAASPYEQYF.

The chain has TRBV29-1 and TRBJ2-7, with 9 bases matching TRBD1. CDR1 and CDR2 from the germline V gene are SQVTM and ANQGSEA. CDR3 length equals 13 residues. Unmatched junction bases numbered 10, after V lost 6 bases and J lost 7 bases. The CDR3 DNA reads TGCAGCGTCCTCACTGGGACAGGGAGGGAGCAGTACTTC. Protein: CSVLTGTGREQYF.

The chain is built from TRBV7-9 and TRBJ2-7; 7 bases align to TRBD2. With V trimmed by 11 bases and J by 5 bases, 9 bases remained unmatched. This CDR3 spans 12 amino acids. The V gene's germline CDR1 is SEHNR and CDR2 FQNEAQ (reference sequence). The CDR3 DNA is TGTGCCTTGACCGGGAGGATCGACGAGCAGTACTTC. Translated: CALTGRIDEQYF.

The V gene is TRBV14, the J gene TRBJ1-3; TRBD1 aligns across 7 bases. The V segment lost 2 bases and the J segment 4 bases; nucleotides outside the gene matches: 2. The CDR3 consists of 14 residues. Germline V gives CDR1 SGHDN, CDR2 FVKESK. The CDR3 DNA reads TGTGCCAGCAGCCAATTGGACAGGGGAAACACCATATATTTT. The encoded protein is CASSQLDRGNTIYF.

CDR3 protein: CASSFKAGANTGELFF. The DNA of the CDR3 is TGTGCCAGCAGCTTTAAAGCGGGCGCTAACACCGGGGAGCTGTTTTTT. The rearrangement joins TRBV13 to TRBJ2-2; the D gene is possibly TRBD2 (6 bases). This CDR3 comprises 16 residues. Germline-derived CDR1 and CDR2 are PRHDT and FYEKMQ (reference sequence). Trimming removed 3 bases from V and 2 bases from J, with 13 bases in between.

The V call is TRBV18, the J call TRBJ1-2; TRBD1 matches 9 bases. Trimming removed 5 bases from V and 4 bases from J; junction bases left unmatched: 5. CDR3 size: 14 residues. CDR1 is KGHSH, CDR2 LQKENI, per germline. This CDR3 reads CASSATGGSYGYTF. The CDR3 coding sequence is TGTGCCAGCTCAGCTACAGGGGGCAGCTATGGCTACACCTTC. Full variable domain (remainder filled in from reference TRBV18 and TRBJ1-2): NAGVMQNPRHLVRRRGQEARLRCSPMKGHSHVYWYRQLPEEGLKFMVYLQKENIIDESGMPKERFSAEFPKEGPSILRIQQVVRGDSAAYFCASSATGGSYGYTFGSGTRLTVV.

V and J are TRBV19 and TRBJ2-5; D might be TRBD2 (5 bases). The CDR3 loop spans 12 amino acids. The germline gives CDR1 LNHDA, CDR2 SQIVND (reference sequence). V was clipped by 9 bases and J by 6 bases, with 14 bases between them. The CDR3 sequence is CASQPDGKTQYF. CDR3 sequence (DNA): TGTGCCAGCCAACCCGACGGGAAGACCCAGTACTTC.

This clone has only one observation. This chain joins TRBV14 and TRBJ2-2; D is unclear. V lost 3 bases to trimming and J lost 0 bases, with 5 bases between them. Germline CDR1 is SGHDN and CDR2 is FVKESK. This CDR3 is built from 14 residues. This CDR3 reads CASSQQANTGELFF. The DNA for the CDR3 is TGTGCCAGCAGCCAGCAGGCGAACACCGGGGAGCTGTTTTTT.

The CDR3, as DNA: TGTGCCAGCAGTTGGGACAGGGAGGACACCATATATTTT. Residues: CASSWDREDTIYF. V and J are TRBV6-6 and TRBJ1-3, with 9 bases fitting TRBD1. Germline V gene sequence: CDR1 MNHNY, CDR2 SVGAGI (reference sequence). V lost 4 bases to trimming and J lost 8 bases; unmatched junction nucleotides: 3. CDR3 length equals 13 residues.

The chain employs TRBV7-6 and TRBJ1-2, with TRBD1 identical over 8 bases. Trimming at V came to 5 bases and at J to 6 bases, leaving 8 bases not matched to a gene. Looked up from germline, CDR1 is SGHVS and CDR2 is FNYEAQ. There are 14 residues in the CDR3. The CDR3 is CASSARQGSNGYTF. The CDR3 coding sequence is TGTGCCAGCAGCGCAAGACAGGGGTCAAATGGCTACACCTTC. Filled out from reference TRBV7-6 and TRBJ1-2, the complete variable domain reads GAGVSQSPRYKVTKRGQDVALRCDPISGHVSLYWYRQALGQGPEFLTYFNYEAQQDKSGLPNDRFSAERPEGSISTLTIQRTEQRDSAMYRCASSARQGSNGYTFGSGTRLTVV.